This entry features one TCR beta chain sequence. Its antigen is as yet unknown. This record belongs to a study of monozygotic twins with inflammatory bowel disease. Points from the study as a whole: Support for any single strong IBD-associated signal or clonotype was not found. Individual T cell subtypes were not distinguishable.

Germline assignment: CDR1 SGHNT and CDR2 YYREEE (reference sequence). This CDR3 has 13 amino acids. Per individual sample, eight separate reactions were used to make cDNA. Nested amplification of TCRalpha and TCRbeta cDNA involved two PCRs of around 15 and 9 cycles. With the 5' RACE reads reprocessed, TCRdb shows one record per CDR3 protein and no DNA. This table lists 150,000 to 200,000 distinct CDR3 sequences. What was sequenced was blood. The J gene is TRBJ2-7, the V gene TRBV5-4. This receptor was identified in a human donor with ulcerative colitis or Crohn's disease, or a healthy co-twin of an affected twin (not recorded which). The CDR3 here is CASSSLTHYEQYF.